This T cell receptor (beta chain) was sequenced in a study of human T cells and chemical hapten exposure. Using its own MiXCR run on the RACE reads, TCRdb lists one record per CDR3 protein. The sample holds 85,000 to 100,000 distinct CDR3 sequences, 27% seen once. Described time point: patch test 3, about 24 weeks after DPC sensitization. The treatment denotes: therapeutic diphenylcyclopropenone sensitization with weekly scalp DPC. Notes on the study in general: Given that the donors had alopecia, their immune response may differ from that seen in healthy people. Controls formed significantly fewer large CDR3 similarity clusters than expanded TCRs did. With DPC sensitization, TCRs exceeding 1 in 1000 frequency showed no change.

A word on this clonotype: Its antigen is currently unknown.

The specimen comprised whole blood, sampled in connection with sensitization to the hapten diphenylcyclopropenone (DPC). This TCR derives from a man aged 35 to 55 with alopecia areata. Some clones in this sample may be carry-over from other donors' samples.

The chain's CDR3 is CASSYWGGEQYF. CDR3 bases: TGTGCCAGCAGTTACTGGGGTGGCGAGCAGTACTTC. The rearrangement uses TRBV6-5 and TRBJ2-7; no clear D gene. The V gene's germline CDR1 is MNHEY and CDR2 SVGAGI. V lost 1 base and J 6 bases, leaving 7 bases between the germline ends. The CDR3 is 12 residues long.